This T cell receptor (beta chain) was recorded in a study of T cell responses to AZD1222 COVID-19 vaccine. Whole-study findings and limits: Donors were mostly white British, more females; clonal diversity possibly underestimated. Distributed over spike, vaccine-associated CD4 TCRs predominated at 160-218 and 743-854. Seropositive status at baseline applied to only five to seven AZD1222 recipients.

TCRdb keeps only in-frame clones here, not all; method: immunoSEQ multiplex PCR. This sample has 110,000 or so clones; around nine tenths occur once, and the top ten carry 7.1%. Analyses pooled second doses at about 4 or about 12 weeks. As for this clone: The antigen remains unidentified.

J lost 9 bases, V lost 0 bases, and 9 bases had no gene match. The CDR3 is 16 residues long. CDR1 is SGHNT, CDR2 YENEEA, per germline. V and J are TRBV11-3 and TRBJ2-1, with 9 bases fitting TRBD2. This TCR was recovered from an adult who received the AZD1222 COVID-19 vaccine. The specimen comprised peripheral blood, sampled 28 days after the second AZD1222 dose. CDR3 in amino acids: CASSLDGGAGGVEQFF. In DNA, the CDR3 is TGTGCCAGCAGCTTAGATGGCGGCGCGGGAGGGGTTGAGCAGTTCTTC.